This T cell receptor beta chain was sequenced for a study of CD8 T cells in ankylosing spondylitis. Study observations and caveats: For ankylosing spondylitis blood, a TCR beta motif of about eight highly homologous variants appeared characteristic.

Each CDR3 protein gets one entry after TCRdb re-called the 5' RACE reads with MiXCR. The sample holds hundreds of thousands of distinct CDR3 sequences, 25% to 30% seen once. Germline CDR1 SGHRS, CDR2 YFSETQ. V was clipped by 4 bases and J by 0 bases, with 13 bases between them. The CDR3 is 15 residues long. Concerning this clonotype: The antigen is not known.

The sample taken for sequencing was blood, either unsorted or a sorted T cell fraction (not recorded which). This rearrangement joins TRBV5-1 to TRBJ2-5; D assignment may be TRBD1 or TRBD2 (5 bases each). The sequence was obtained from a male donor with ankylosing spondylitis. CDR3 nucleotide sequence: TGCGCCAGCAGCGTCCGCCGGGGCCACCAAGAGACCCAGTACTTC. Amino acids: CASSVRRGHQETQYF.